This T cell receptor beta chain is from a study of beta chain features in type 1 diabetes. CD45RO/CCR7/CD25/CD127/CD95/CD27 separated CD4+ naive, central memory, regulatory and stem cell-like memory cells by sorting. Details on this clone: Its antigen is unidentified.

Expressed TCRB transcripts were sequenced after all isolated RNA was converted to cDNA. Reads from naive, central memory and regulatory T cell samples averaged approximately 3.7 million. Method: immunoSEQ multiplex PCR; TCRdb's copy keeps in-frame clones and lacks some. The table has about 360,000 clones, roughly 12% seen once; the top ten hold about 0.018%. Study results and caveats: A moderate, significant TCRB CDR3 shortening appeared in type 1 diabetes across four CD4+ subsets.

Material for sequencing was naive CD4+ T cells from blood. This TCR was recovered from a man in his late teens or twenties in good health.

The chain's CDR3 is CASSLGTGRFTDTQYF. As DNA, the CDR3 is TGTGCCAGCAGCCTAGGGACAGGGAGATTCACAGATACGCAGTATTTT. The chain is built from TRBV9 and TRBJ2-3; 9 nucleotides agree with TRBD1. The trim removed 4 bases at V and 2 bases at J, leaving 8 bases unmatched. From germline, CDR1 is SGDLS and CDR2 YYNGEE. CDR3 length: 16 amino acids.